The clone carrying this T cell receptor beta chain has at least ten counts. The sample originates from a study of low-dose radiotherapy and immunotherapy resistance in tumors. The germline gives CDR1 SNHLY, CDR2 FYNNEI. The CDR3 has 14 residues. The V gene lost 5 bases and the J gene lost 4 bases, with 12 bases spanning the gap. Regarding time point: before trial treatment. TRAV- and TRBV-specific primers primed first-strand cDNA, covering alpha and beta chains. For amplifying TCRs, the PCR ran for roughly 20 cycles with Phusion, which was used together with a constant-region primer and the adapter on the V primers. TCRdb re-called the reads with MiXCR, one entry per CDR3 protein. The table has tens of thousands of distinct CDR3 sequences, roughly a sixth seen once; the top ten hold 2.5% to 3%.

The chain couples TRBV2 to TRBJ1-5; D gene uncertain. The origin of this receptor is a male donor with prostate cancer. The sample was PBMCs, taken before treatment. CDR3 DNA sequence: TGTGCCAGCAGTCCTCGACGGGGTAATCAGCCCCAGCATTTT. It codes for CASSPRRGNQPQHF.